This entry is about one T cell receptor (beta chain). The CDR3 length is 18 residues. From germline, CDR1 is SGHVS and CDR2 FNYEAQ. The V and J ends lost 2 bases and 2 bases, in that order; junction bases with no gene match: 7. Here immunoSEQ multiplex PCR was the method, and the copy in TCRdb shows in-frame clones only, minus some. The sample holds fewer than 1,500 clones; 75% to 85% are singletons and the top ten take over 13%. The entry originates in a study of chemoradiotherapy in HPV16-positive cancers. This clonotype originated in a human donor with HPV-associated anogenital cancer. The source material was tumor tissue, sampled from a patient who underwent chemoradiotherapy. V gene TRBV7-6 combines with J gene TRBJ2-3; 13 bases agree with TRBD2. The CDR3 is CASSLSRTSGGVTDTQYF. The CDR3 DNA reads TGTGCCAGCAGCTTATCCAGGACTAGCGGGGGAGTCACAGATACGCAGTATTTT.